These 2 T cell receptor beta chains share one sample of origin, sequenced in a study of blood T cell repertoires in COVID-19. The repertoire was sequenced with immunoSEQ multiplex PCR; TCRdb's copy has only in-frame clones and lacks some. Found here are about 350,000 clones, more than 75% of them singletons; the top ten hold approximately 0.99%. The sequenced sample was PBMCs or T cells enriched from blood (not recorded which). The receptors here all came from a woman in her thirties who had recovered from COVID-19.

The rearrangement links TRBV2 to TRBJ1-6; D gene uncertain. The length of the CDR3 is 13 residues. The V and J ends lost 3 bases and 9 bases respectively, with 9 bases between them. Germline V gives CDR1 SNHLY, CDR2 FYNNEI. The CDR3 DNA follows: TGTGCCAGCAGTGACGGCAGGCTTTCACCCCTCCACTTT. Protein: CASSDGRLSPLHF.

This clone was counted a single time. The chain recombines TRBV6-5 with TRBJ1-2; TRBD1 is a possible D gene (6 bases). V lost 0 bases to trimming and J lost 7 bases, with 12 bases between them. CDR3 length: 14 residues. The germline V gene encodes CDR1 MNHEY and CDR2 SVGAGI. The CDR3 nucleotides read TGTGCCAGCAGTTACTCGAACAGGGAGGGTGGCTACACCTTC. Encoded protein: CASSYSNREGGYTF.